These 11 T cell receptor beta chains came from one sample sequenced in a study of blood T cell repertoires in COVID-19. The method was immunoSEQ multiplex PCR; TCRdb's version includes in-frame clones alone and lacks a portion of them. The sample records about 170,000 clones, approximately 85% being singletons. The sequenced sample was peripheral blood. The source of these receptors is a woman older than 75 with COVID-19, enrolled during active disease.

V and J are TRBV18 and TRBJ2-3; D is possibly TRBD1 (5 bases). Germline V gives CDR1 KGHSH, CDR2 LQKENI. CDR3 length: 15 amino acids. Trimming cost V 3 bases and J 0 bases, with 10 bases left between them. This chain's CDR3 is CASSPLQESTDTQYF. The CDR3 region has the DNA TGTGCCAGCTCACCCCTACAGGAGAGCACAGATACGCAGTATTTT. The full variable domain, completed using reference TRBV18 and TRBJ2-3, is NAGVMQNPRHLVRRRGQEARLRCSPMKGHSHVYWYRQLPEEGLKFMVYLQKENIIDESGMPKERFSAEFPKEGPSILRIQQVVRGDSAAYFCASSPLQESTDTQYFGPGTRLTVL.

The chain links TRBV7-2 to TRBJ2-7; 13 bases match TRBD2. The V and J ends lost 6 bases and 5 bases, in that order; junction bases with no gene match: 10. This CDR3 contains 16 residues. The germline V gene has CDR1 SGHTA and CDR2 FQGNSA. The CDR3 region is CASSSLAGGPRNEQYF. In DNA form, the CDR3 reads TGTGCCAGCAGTTCACTAGCGGGAGGGCCGAGAAACGAGCAGTACTTC. Full variable domain (missing parts from reference TRBV7-2 and TRBJ2-7): GAGVSQSPSNKVTEKGKDVELRCDPISGHTALYWYRQSLGQGLEFLIYFQGNSAPDKSGLPSDRFSAERTGGSVSTLTIQRTQQEDSAVYLCASSSLAGGPRNEQYFGPGTRLTVT.

V is TRBV6-5 and J is TRBJ2-2, with D possibly matching TRBD1 (5 bases). V lost 2 bases and J 3 bases, leaving 10 bases between the germline ends. Germline V gives CDR1 MNHEY, CDR2 SVGAGI. The CDR3 is 15 residues long. CDR3: CASSYTGPDTGELFF. The CDR3 DNA sequence: TGTGCCAGCAGTTACACAGGCCCGGACACCGGGGAGCTGTTTTTT.

The chain employs TRBV18 and TRBJ1-1; 7 nucleotides line up with TRBD1. The junction had 9 bases not matched to a gene; V was cut back by 5 bases and J by 6 bases. Germline V lookup: CDR1 KGHSH, CDR2 LQKENI. This CDR3 region has 14 residues. CDR3 DNA: TGTGCCAGCTCAGCGACAGGGTGGGGTGCTGAAGCTTTCTTT. It codes for CASSATGWGAEAFF.

The CDR3 loop reads CASSFLWPQETQYF. CDR3 in DNA: TGTGCCAGTAGTTTTTTATGGCCGCAAGAGACCCAGTACTTC. The chain links TRBV19 to TRBJ2-5; D is ambiguous. The germline gives CDR1 LNHDA, CDR2 SQIVND (reference sequence). This CDR3 comprises 14 residues. Trimming took off 5 bases at V and 2 bases at J, with 12 bases between the two ends.

The chain employs TRBV4-2 and TRBJ2-7; D is ambiguous. The CDR3 sequence is 15 residues long. Germline V gene sequence: CDR1 LGHNA, CDR2 YNFKEQ. Trimming pared 0 bases from V and 0 bases from J, leaving 9 bases between. DNA for the CDR3: TGTGCCAGCAGCCAAGAGGTGACTCCCTCCTACGAGCAGTACTTC. Translated: CASSQEVTPSYEQYF.

This clone was seen just once. The chain combines TRBV14 with TRBJ2-2, with 7 nucleotides matching TRBD1. From germline, CDR1 is SGHDN and CDR2 FVKESK. The length of the CDR3 is 15 residues. Trimming removed 3 bases from V and 4 bases from J; junction bases left unmatched: 5. The CDR3 nucleotides read TGTGCCAGCAGCCACCGGGACAGATTCACCGGGGAGCTGTTTTTT. Translation: CASSHRDRFTGELFF.

The chain has TRBV25-1 and TRBJ2-7; 7 bases map to TRBD2. After removal of 10 bases from V and 4 bases from J, the junction contained 7 bases not matched to a gene. This CDR3 is built from 12 residues. Per germline, CDR1 MGHDK and CDR2 SYGVNS. This CDR3 is CATGLETYEQYF. The CDR3 nucleotides read TGTGCCACAGGACTAGAAACATACGAGCAGTACTTC.

This chain links TRBV15 with TRBJ1-1; 7 bases are a match to TRBD1. Trimming removed 6 bases from V and 1 base from J; junction bases left unmatched: 5. The germline V gene encodes CDR1 LNHNV and CDR2 YYDKDF (reference sequence). CDR3 length: 14 residues. The CDR3 protein is CATSPGQRNTEAFF. As DNA, the CDR3 is TGTGCCACCAGTCCGGGACAGAGGAACACTGAAGCTTTCTTT.

The chain links TRBV4-1 to TRBJ2-7; D might be TRBD1 (6 bases). V was pared by 2 bases and J by 4 bases, with 18 bases between. This CDR3 comprises 16 residues. Germline lookup yields CDR1 MGHRA and CDR2 YSYEKL. In DNA form, the CDR3 reads TGCGCCAGCAGCCAAATGTCCAGGGGAACGCAGTACGAGCAGTACTTC. Its protein is CASSQMSRGTQYEQYF.

This rearrangement joins TRBV9 to TRBJ2-5; D may be TRBD2 (6 bases). CDR1 is SGDLS, CDR2 YYNGEE, per germline. V lost 3 bases, J lost 5 bases, and 11 bases lay in between. CDR3 length equals 13 residues. Here the CDR3 reads CASSASGRETQYF. The CDR3 region has the DNA TGTGCCAGCAGCGCCTCGGGGAGGGAGACCCAGTACTTC.